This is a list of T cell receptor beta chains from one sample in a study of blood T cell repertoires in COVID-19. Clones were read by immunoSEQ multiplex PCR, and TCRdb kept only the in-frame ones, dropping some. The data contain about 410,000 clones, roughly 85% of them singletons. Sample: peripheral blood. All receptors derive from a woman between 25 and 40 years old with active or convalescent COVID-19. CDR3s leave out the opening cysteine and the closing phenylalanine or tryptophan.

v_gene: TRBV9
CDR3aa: ASSPRGTGGYNEQF

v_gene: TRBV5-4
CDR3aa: ASSTRNSSYEQY

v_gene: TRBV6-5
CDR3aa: ASSYTREDRTQY

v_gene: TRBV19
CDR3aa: ASIGGGFTDTQY

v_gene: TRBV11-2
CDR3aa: ASSLALIESYEQY

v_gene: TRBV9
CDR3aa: ASSVDGSNQPQH

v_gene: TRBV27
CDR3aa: ASSLGGIGGGVYEQY

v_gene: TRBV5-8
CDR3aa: ASSLARGGWTEAF

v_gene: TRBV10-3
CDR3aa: AISEWTGQNTEAF

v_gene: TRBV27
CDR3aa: ASSLSGQSNEKLF

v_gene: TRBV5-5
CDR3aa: ASSLVGTSEQY

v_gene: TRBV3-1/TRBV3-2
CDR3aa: ASSPRGLGEQY

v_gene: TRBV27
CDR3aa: ASRGSSYEQY